These T cell receptor beta chains were read from a single sample in a study of cytomegalovirus exposure and HLA in healthy donors. Repertoires were generated with immunoSEQ multiplex PCR, while TCRdb's copy carries only in-frame clones and drops some. The data show around 60,000 clones, about 96% seen once. The source material was PBMCs. Receptors originate from a woman under 30 in good health and CMV-seronegative. Both conserved end residues are part of each CDR3. The D gene is left open where the match is weak. Size is stated for part of the rows, as once, few or many counts, or as a class when the clone is expanded.

clone_size | cdr3_length | j_call | d_call | v_call | cdr3_nt | cdr3_aa
NA | 14 | TRBJ2-7 | TRBD2 | TRBV7-9 | TGTGCCAGCAGCCCCGGGACTAGCGGGGGGGAGCAGTACTTC | CASSPGTSGGEQYF
NA | 15 | TRBJ2-3 | TRBD2 | TRBV28 | TGTGCCAGCAGCCCCCAGCGGGAGGTCGGGGATACGCAGTATTTT | CASSPQREVGDTQYF
NA | 16 | TRBJ2-5 | TRBD2 | TRBV28 | TGTGCCAGCAGTTTATGGCTAGCGGGGGCCCAAGAGACCCAGTACTTC | CASSLWLAGAQETQYF
NA | 15 | TRBJ2-7 | TRBD2 | TRBV28 | TGTGCCAGCAGCCTCGGGGGGGGGCACTGGGTCGAGCAGTACTTC | CASSLGGGHWVEQYF
NA | 15 | TRBJ2-7 | TRBD1 | TRBV5-1 | TGCGCCAGCAGCCTGGTGGGACAGTGGCCCTACGAGCAGTACTTC | CASSLVGQWPYEQYF
NA | 15 | TRBJ1-1 | NA | TRBV28 | TGTGCCAGCAGTCTCCCCGGGGGAATGAACACTGAAGCTTTCTTT | CASSLPGGMNTEAFF
NA | 12 | TRBJ2-7 | NA | TRBV7-2 | TGTGCCAGCGCGGGGAAATACTACGAGCAGTACTTC | CASAGKYYEQYF
NA | 13 | TRBJ1-1 | TRBD1 | TRBV10-1 | TGCGCCACCCCGACAGGGCCCCCCACTGAAGCTTTCTTT | CATPTGPPTEAFF
NA | 14 | TRBJ2-5 | NA | TRBV4-1 | TGCGCCAGCAGCCAAGATCCCAAGAGGGAGACCCAGTACTTC | CASSQDPKRETQYF
NA | 13 | TRBJ2-3 | TRBD2 | TRBV28 | TGTGCCCATGGGAGGGGTTCGGAAGATACGCAGTATTTT | CAHGRGSEDTQYF
NA | 16 | TRBJ1-1 | NA | TRBV28 | TGTGCCAGCAGTTTGGGGGGGACCACTTTGAACACTGAAGCTTTCTTT | CASSLGGTTLNTEAFF
NA | 13 | TRBJ2-1 | TRBD1 | TRBV5-1 | TGCGCCAGCAGCTTGGGGACAGGGGGTGAGCAGTTCTTC | CASSLGTGGEQFF
NA | 17 | TRBJ2-3 | TRBD1 | TRBV9 | TGTGCCAGCAGCCCACGAGGTACAGGGGGCCCTACAGATACGCAGTATTTT | CASSPRGTGGPTDTQYF
NA | 14 | TRBJ1-2 | NA | TRBV4-3 | TGCGCCAGCCAGCCAGCGGGGGTAGGCTATGGCTACACCTTC | CASQPAGVGYGYTF
NA | 16 | TRBJ1-5 | TRBD1 | TRBV19 | TGTGCCAGTACCAAGGCCCGGACAGGACACAATCAGCCCCAGCATTTT | CASTKARTGHNQPQHF
NA | 14 | TRBJ2-1 | NA | TRBV4-3 | TGCGCCAGCAGCCAAGACTCAGGGTACAATGAGCAGTTCTTC | CASSQDSGYNEQFF
NA | 14 | TRBJ1-2 | NA | TRBV29-1 | TGCAGCGTGACAGGCCACCGTTCATACTATGGCTACACCTTC | CSVTGHRSYYGYTF
NA | 17 | TRBJ2-4 | TRBD1 | TRBV4-1 | TGCGCCAGCAGCCAAGTGCTGGGACAGGGGGCGTGGAACATTCAGTACTTC | CASSQVLGQGAWNIQYF
NA | 14 | TRBJ2-4 | NA | TRBV28 | TGTGCCAGCAGTTTCTCGGGGTCCAAAAACATTCAGTACTTC | CASSFSGSKNIQYF
NA | 17 | TRBJ1-4 | NA | TRBV7-2 | TGTGCCAGCAGCTTAAACGATGGACCGAGGTCAGGGGAAAAACTGTTTTTT | CASSLNDGPRSGEKLFF
NA | 18 | TRBJ2-3 | TRBD1 | TRBV28 | TGTGCCAGCAAGTCCCGGGCAAGACAGGGGGTGCGGACAGATACGCAGTATTTT | CASKSRARQGVRTDTQYF
NA | 15 | TRBJ1-5 | NA | TRBV27 | TGTGCCAGCAGCCCCGACAGTCTTTCCAATCAGCCCCAGCATTTT | CASSPDSLSNQPQHF
once | 12 | TRBJ2-1 | NA | TRBV28 | TGTGCCAGCAGCAAAGGGGGGGGTGAGCAGTTCTTC | CASSKGGGEQFF
NA | 12 | TRBJ1-1 | TRBD1 | TRBV6-5 | TGTGCCAGCAGTCCCGGGACAGCCGAAGCTTTCTTT | CASSPGTAEAFF
NA | 15 | TRBJ1-1 | NA | TRBV18 | TGTGCCAGCTCACCACCGTCCGTGAGGGACACTGAAGCTTTCTTT | CASSPPSVRDTEAFF